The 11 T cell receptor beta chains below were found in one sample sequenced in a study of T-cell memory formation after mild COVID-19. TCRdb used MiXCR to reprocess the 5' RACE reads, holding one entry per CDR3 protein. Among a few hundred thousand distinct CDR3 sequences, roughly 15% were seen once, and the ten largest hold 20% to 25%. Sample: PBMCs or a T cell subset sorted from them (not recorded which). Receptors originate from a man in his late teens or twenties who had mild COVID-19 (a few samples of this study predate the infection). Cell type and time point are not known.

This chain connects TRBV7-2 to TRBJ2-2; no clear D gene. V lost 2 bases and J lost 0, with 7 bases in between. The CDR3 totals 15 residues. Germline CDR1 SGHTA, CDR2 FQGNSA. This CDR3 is CASSLYDANTGELFF. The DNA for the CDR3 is TGTGCCAGCAGCTTATATGACGCGAACACCGGGGAGCTGTTTTTT.

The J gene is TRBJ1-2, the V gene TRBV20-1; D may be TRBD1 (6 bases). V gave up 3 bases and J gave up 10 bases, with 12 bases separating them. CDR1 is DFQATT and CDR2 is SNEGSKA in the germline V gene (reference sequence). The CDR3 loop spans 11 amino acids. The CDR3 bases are TGCAGTGCTAGCCCAGGGGAGGCCTACACCTTC. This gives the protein CSASPGEAYTF.

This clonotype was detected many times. Here the CDR3 reads CATSGGRDTEAFF. CDR3 nucleotides: TGTGCCACCAGTGGTGGCAGGGACACTGAAGCTTTCTTT. The chain joins TRBV24-1 to TRBJ1-1; D is perhaps TRBD1 (5 bases). The germline V and J ends were trimmed by 5 bases and 3 bases, with 9 bases remaining between them. The V gene's germline CDR1 is KGHDR and CDR2 SFDVKD. This CDR3 contains 13 residues.

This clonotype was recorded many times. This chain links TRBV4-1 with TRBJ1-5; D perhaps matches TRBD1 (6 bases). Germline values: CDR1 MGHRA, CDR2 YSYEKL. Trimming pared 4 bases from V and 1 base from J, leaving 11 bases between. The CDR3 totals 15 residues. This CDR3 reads CASSPRGVSNQPQHF. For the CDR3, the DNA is TGCGCCAGCAGCCCCAGGGGTGTGAGCAATCAGCCCCAGCATTTT.

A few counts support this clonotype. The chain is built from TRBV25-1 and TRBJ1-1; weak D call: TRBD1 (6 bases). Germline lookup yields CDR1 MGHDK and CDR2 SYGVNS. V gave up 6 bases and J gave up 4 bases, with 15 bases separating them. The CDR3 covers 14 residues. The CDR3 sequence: CASSQTGLGTEAFF. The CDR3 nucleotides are TGTGCCAGCAGCCAGACAGGCTTGGGCACTGAAGCTTTCTTT.

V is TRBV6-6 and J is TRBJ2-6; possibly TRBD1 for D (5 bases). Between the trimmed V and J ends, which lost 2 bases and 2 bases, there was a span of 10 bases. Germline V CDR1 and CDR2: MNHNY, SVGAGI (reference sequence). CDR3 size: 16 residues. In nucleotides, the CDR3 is TGTGCCAGCAGTTACGGGGAACAGGCTGGGGCCAACGTCCTGACTTTC. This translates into CASSYGEQAGANVLTF.

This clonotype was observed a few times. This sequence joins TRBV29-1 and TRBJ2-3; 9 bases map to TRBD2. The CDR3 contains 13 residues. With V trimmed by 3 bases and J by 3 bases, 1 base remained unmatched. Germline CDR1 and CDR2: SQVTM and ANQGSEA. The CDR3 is CSVEGLATDTQYF. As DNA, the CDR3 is TGCAGCGTTGAGGGACTAGCAACAGATACGCAGTATTTT.

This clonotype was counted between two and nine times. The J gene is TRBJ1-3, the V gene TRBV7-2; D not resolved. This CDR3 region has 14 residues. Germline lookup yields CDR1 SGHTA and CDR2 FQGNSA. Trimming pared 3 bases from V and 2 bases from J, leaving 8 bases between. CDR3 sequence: CASSLERAGNTIYF. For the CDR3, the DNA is TGTGCCAGCAGCTTGGAGAGGGCTGGAAACACCATATATTTT.

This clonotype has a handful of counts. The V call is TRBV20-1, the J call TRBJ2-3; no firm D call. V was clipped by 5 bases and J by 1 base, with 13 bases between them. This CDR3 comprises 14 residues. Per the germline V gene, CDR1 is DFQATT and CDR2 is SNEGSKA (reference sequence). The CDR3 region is CSAPSNTGTDTQYF. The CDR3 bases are TGCAGTGCTCCGAGTAACACCGGCACAGATACGCAGTATTTT.

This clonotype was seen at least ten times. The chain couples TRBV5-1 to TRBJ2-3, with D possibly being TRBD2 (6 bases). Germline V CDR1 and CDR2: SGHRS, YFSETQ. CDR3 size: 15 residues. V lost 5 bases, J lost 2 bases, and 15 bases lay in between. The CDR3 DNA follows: TGCGCCAGCAGTTCTTTCGGCGGGAACACAGATACGCAGTATTTT. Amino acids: CASSSFGGNTDTQYF.

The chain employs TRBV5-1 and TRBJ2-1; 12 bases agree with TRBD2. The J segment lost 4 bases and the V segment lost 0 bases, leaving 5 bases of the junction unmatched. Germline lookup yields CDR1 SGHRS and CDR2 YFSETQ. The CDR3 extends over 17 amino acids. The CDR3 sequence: CASSLVSSGGAYNEQFF. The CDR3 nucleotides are TGCGCCAGCAGCTTGGTATCTAGCGGGGGGGCTTACAATGAGCAGTTCTTC.